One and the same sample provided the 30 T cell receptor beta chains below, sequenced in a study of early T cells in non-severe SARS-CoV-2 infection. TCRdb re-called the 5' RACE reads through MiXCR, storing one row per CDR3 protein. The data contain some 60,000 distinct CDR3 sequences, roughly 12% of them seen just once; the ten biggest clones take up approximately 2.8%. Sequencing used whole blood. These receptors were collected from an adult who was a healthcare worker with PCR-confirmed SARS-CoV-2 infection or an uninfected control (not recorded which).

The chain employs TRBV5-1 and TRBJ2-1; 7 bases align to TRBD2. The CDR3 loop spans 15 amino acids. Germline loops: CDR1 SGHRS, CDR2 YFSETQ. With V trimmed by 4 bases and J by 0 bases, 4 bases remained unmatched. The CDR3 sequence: CASSPGGSSYNEQFF. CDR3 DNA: TGCGCCAGCAGCCCGGGGGGTAGCTCCTACAATGAGCAGTTCTTC.

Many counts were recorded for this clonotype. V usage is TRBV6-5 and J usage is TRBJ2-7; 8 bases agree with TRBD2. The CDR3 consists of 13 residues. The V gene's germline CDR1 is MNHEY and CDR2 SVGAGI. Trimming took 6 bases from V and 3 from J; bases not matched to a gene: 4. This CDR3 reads CASSRGLDYEQYF. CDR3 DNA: TGTGCCAGCAGCCGGGGACTAGACTACGAGCAGTACTTC.

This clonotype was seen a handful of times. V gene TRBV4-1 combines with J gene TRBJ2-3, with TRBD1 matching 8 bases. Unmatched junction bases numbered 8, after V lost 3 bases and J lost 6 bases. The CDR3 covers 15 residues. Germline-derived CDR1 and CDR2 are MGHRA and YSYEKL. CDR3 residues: CASSHGRGQLDTQYF. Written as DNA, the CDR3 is TGCGCCAGCAGCCATGGCAGGGGGCAGTTGGATACGCAGTATTTT.

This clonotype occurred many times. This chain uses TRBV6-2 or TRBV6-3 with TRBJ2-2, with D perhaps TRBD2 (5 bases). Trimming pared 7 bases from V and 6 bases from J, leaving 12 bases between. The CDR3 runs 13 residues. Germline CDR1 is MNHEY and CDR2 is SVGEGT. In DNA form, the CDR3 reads TGTGCCAGCACTACTAGTCCCCCCGGGGAGCTGTTTTTT. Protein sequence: CASTTSPPGELFF.

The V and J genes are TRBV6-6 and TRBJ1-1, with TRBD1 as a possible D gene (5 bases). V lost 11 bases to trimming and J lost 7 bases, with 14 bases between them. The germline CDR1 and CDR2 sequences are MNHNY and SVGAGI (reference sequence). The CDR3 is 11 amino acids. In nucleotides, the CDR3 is TGTGCCGCCAGGGTCGATGATGAAGCTTTCTTT. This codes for CAARVDDEAFF.

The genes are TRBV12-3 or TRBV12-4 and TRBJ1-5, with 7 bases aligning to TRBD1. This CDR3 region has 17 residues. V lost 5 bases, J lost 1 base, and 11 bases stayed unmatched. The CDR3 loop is CASSQGQGVRSNQPQHF. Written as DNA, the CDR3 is TGTGCCAGCAGTCAGGGGCAGGGGGTCAGAAGCAATCAGCCCCAGCATTTT.

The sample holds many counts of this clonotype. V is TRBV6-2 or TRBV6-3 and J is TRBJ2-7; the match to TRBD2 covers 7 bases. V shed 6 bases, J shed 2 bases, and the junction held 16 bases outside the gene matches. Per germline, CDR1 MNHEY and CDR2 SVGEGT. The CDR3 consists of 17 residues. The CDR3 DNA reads TGTGCCAGCAGAAACAACGTGATCTCCAGCGGGGCCTACGAGCAGTACTTC. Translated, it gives CASRNNVISSGAYEQYF.

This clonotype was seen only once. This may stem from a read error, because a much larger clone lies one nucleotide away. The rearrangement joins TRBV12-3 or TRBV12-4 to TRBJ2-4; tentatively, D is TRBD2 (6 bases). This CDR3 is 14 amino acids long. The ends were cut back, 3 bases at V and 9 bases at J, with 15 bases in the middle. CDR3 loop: CASSFLGGMGIQYF. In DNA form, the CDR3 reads TGTGCCAGCAGTTTTTTAGGCGGGATGGGCATTCAGTACTTC.

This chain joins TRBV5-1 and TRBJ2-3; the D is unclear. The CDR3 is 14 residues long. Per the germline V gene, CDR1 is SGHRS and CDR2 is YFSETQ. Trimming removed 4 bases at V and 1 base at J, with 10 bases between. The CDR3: CASSPGLGTDTQYF. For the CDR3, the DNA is TGCGCCAGCAGCCCCGGGTTGGGCACAGATACGCAGTATTTT. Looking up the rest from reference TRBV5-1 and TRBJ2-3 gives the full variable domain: KAGVTQTPRYLIKTRGQQVTLSCSPISGHRSVSWYQQTPGQGLQFLFEYFSETQRNKGNFPGRFSGRQFSNSRSEMNVSTLELGDSALYLCASSPGLGTDTQYFGPGTRLTVL.

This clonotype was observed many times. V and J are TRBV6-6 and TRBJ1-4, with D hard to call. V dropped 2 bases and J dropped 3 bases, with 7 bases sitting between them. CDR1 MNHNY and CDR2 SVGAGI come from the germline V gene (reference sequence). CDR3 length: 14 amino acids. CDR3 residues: CASSYDESNEKLFF. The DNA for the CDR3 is TGTGCCAGCAGTTACGACGAATCTAATGAAAAACTGTTTTTT.

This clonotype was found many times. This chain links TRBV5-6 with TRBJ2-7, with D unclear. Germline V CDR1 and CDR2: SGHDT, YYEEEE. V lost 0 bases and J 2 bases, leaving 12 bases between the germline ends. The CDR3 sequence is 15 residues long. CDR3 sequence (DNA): TGTGCCAGCAGCTTGGGAGCGCAGCTGGCCTACGAGCAGTACTTC. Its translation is CASSLGAQLAYEQYF. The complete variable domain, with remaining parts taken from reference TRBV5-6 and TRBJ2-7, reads DAGVTQSPTHLIKTRGQQVTLRCSPKSGHDTVSWYQQALGQGPQFIFQYYEEEERQRGNFPDRFSGHQFPNYSSELNVNALLLGDSALYLCASSLGAQLAYEQYFGPGTRLTVT.

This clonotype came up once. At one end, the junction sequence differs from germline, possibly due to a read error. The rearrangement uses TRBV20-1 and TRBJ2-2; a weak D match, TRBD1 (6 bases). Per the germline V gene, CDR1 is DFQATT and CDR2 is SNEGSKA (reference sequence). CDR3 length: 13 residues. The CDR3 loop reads CSARRDTPGELLF. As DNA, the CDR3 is TGCAGTGCTAGAAGGGACACCCCCGGGGAGCTGCTTTTT.

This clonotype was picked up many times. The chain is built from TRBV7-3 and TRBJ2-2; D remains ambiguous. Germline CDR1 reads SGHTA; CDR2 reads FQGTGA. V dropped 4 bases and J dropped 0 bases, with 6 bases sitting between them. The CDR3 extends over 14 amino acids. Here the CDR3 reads CASSYRANTGELFF. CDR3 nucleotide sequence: TGTGCCAGCAGCTACCGAGCGAACACCGGGGAGCTGTTTTTT.

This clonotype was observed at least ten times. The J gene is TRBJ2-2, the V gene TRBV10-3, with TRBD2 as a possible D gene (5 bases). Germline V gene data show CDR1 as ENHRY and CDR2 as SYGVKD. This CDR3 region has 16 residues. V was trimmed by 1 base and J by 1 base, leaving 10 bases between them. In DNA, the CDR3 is TGTGCCATCAGTGAGTACGGAGCGGAGAACACCGGGGAGCTGTTTTTT. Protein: CAISEYGAENTGELFF.

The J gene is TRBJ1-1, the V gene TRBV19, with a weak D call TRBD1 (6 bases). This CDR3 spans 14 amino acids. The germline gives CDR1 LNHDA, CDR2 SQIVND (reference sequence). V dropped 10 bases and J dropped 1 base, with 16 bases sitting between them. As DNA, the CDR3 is TGTGCCACCGAAAAGGAAGGGGGGAACACTGAAGCTTTCTTT. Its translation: CATEKEGGNTEAFF.

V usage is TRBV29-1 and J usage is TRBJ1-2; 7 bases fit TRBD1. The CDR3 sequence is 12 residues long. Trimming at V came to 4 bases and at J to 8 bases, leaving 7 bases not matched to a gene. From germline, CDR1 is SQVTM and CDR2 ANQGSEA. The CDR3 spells CSVAKRQGGYTF. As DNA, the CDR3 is TGCAGCGTTGCAAAGAGACAGGGAGGCTACACCTTC.

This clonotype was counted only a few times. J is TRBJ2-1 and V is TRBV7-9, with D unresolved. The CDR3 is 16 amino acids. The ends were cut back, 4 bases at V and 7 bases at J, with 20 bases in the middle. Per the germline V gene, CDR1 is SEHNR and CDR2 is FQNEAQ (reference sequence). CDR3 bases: TGTGCCAGCAGCTCGAACGACGGGCTGCCATTAAATGAGCAGTTCTTC. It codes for CASSSNDGLPLNEQFF. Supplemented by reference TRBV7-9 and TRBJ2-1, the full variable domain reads DTGVSQNPRHKITKRGQNVTFRCDPISEHNRLYWYRQTLGQGPEFLTYFQNEAQLEKSRLLSDRFSAERPKGSFSTLEIQRTEQGDSAMYLCASSSNDGLPLNEQFFGPGTRLTVL.

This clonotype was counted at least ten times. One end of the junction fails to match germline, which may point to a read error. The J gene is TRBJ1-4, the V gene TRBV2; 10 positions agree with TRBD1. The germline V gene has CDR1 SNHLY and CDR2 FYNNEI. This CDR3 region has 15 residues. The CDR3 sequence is CASRDRGNSNEKLFF. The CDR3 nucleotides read TGCGCCAGCAGGGACAGGGGAAACTCTAATGAAAAACTGTTTTTT.

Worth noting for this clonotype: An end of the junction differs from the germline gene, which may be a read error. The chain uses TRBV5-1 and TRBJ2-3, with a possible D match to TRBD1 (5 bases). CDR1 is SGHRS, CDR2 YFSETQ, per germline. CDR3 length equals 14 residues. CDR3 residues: CASSFDDSRDTQYF. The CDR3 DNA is TGCGCCAGCAGCTTTGACGACAGCAGAGATACGCAGTATTTT.

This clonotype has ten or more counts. The CDR3 sequence is CASRVSPGNKAIWTEAFF. CDR3 bases: TGTGCCAGCAGAGTGTCCCCGGGCAACAAGGCCATATGGACTGAAGCTTTCTTT. The rearrangement uses TRBV7-9 and TRBJ1-1; no clear D gene. The germline V and J ends were trimmed by 6 bases and 5 bases, with 28 bases remaining between them. The length of the CDR3 is 18 residues. Per germline, CDR1 SEHNR and CDR2 FQNEAQ (reference sequence).

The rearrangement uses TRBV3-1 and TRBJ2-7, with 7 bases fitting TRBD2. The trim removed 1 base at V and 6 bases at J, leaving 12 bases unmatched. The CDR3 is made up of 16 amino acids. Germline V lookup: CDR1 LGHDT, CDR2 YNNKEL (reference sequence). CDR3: CASSQVGLGSPLEQYF. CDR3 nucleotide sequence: TGTGCCAGCAGCCAAGTCGGACTAGGTTCCCCTCTCGAGCAGTACTTC.

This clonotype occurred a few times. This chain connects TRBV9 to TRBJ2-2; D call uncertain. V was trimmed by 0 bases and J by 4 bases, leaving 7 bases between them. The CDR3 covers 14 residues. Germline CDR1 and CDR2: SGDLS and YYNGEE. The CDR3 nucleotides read TGTGCCAGCAGCGTAGGGGCCAGCACCGGGGAGCTGTTTTTT. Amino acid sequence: CASSVGASTGELFF.

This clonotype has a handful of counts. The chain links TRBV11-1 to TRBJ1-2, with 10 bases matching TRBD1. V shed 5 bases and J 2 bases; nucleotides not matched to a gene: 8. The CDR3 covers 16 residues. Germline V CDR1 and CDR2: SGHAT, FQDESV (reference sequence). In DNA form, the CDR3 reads TGTGCCAGCAGCCAAGACCCGGGACAGGGGAACTATGGCTACACCTTC. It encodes CASSQDPGQGNYGYTF.

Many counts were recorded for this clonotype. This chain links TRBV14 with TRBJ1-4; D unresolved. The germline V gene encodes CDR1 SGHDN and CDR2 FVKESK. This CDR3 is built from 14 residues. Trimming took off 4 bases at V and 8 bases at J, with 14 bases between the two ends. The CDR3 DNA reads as TGTGCCAGCAGCCCCAGCATGATAGGGGAAAAACTGTTTTTT. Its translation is CASSPSMIGEKLFF.

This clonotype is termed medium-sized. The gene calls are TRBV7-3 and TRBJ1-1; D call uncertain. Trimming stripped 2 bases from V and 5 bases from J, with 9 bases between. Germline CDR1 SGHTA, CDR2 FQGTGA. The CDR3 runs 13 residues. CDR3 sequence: CASSLSAGTEAFF. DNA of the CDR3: TGTGCCAGCAGCTTATCGGCGGGGACTGAAGCTTTCTTT.

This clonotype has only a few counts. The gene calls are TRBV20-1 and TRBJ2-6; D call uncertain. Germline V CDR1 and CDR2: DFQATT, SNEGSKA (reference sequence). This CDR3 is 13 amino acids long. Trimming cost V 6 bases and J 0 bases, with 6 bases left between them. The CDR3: CSARSSGANVLTF. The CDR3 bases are TGCAGTGCGCGGTCCTCTGGGGCCAACGTCCTGACTTTC.

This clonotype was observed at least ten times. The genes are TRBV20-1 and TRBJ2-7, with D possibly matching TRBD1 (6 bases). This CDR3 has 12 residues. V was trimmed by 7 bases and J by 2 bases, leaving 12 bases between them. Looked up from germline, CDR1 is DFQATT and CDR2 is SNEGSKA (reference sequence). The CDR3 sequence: CSGRGKTYEQYF. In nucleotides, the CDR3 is TGCAGTGGAAGGGGGAAAACCTACGAGCAGTACTTC.

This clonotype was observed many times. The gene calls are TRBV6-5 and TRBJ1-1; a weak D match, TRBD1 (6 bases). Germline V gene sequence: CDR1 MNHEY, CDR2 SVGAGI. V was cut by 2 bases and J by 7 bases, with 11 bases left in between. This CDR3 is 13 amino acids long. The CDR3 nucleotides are TGTGCCAGCAGTTACCCAGGGGCCGGTGAAGCTTTCTTT. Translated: CASSYPGAGEAFF.

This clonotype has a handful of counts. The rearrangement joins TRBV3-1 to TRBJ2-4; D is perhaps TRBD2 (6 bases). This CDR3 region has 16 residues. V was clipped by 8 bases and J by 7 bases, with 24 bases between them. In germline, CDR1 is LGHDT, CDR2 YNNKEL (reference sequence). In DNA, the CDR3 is TGTGCCAGCTCCCCAGCGATTCGACTAGGCAGTAACATTCAGTACTTC. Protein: CASSPAIRLGSNIQYF.

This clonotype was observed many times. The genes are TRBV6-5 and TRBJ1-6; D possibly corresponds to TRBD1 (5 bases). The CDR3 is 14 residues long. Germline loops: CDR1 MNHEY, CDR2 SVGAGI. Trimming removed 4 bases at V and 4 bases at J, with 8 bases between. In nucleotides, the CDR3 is TGTGCCAGCAGTTCCGGACAATATAATTCACCCCTCCACTTT. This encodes CASSSGQYNSPLHF.